The 30 T cell receptor beta chains reported below all come from one sample, sequenced in a study of tumor-infiltrating lymphocytes in primary liver carcinoma (dated by TCRdb to 2017 to 2019). Sequencing was carried out with an Illumina HiSeq 2500. Using a constant-region primer and ProtoScript II reverse transcriptase, TCRbeta-specific cDNA was reverse-transcribed from approximately 0.55 ug total RNA. Construction of the TCRbeta libraries relied on three nested rounds of multiplex PCR, following a slightly modified ARM-PCR procedure. Each of the first two PCR rounds ran for 9 to 10 cycles using multiplex TRBV1-TRBV30 forward primers together with a Cbeta reverse primer. TCRdb reworked the public reads: Q25 trimming with fastp, MiXCR clone assembly, productive beta chains retained. Rows matching on CDR3 protein sequence are summarized as one entry with the most common DNA and genes. A total of 320,000 or so distinct CDR3 sequences appear in this sample, approximately 60% of them only once. Jointly, the top ten make up roughly 9% of the sample.

TRIzol reagent was used to extract blood RNA from unsorted whole blood, while the DNeasy Blood & Tissue kit provided the germline DNA. What was sequenced was peripheral blood. The source of these receptors is a man aged 35 to 55 with primary liver carcinoma and hepatitis B virus infection.

Regarding this clonotype: Compared with germline, one end of the junction differs, possibly owing to a read error. This chain uses TRBV6-2 or TRBV6-3 with TRBJ1-1; no clear D. Per the germline V gene, CDR1 is MNHEY and CDR2 is SVGEGT. This CDR3 region has 13 residues. The CDR3, as DNA: TGTGCAAGCAGTACGGGGATGGTTACTGAAACTTTCTTT. Protein product: CASSTGMVTETFF.

The chain uses TRBV29-1 and TRBJ2-5; TRBD1 agrees at 8 bases. CDR3 size: 16 residues. Trimming removed 6 bases from V and 5 bases from J; junction bases left unmatched: 17. Germline lookup yields CDR1 SQVTM and CDR2 ANQGSEA. CDR3 bases: TGCAGCGTGGAGGGGATAACCGCGACAGGGGACGAGACCCAGTACTTC. Protein sequence: CSVEGITATGDETQYF.

About this clonotype: A much larger clone differs by one base, so this may be a read error. J is TRBJ1-4 and V is TRBV12-3 or TRBV12-4; D call uncertain. V was pared by 2 bases and J by 6 bases, with 13 bases between. The CDR3 is 15 amino acids. The CDR3 sequence: CASSLSHRSDEKLFF. The CDR3 bases are TGTGCCAGCAGTTTATCGCATCGGAGCGATGAAAAACTGTTTTTT.

This clonotype was counted a few times. The J gene is TRBJ1-5, the V gene TRBV6-1, with 11 positions matching TRBD1. Germline loops: CDR1 MNHNS, CDR2 SASEGT. V shed 6 bases, J shed 7 bases, and the junction held 17 bases outside the gene matches. CDR3 size: 18 residues. The DNA of the CDR3 is TGTGCCAGCAGGCCCTCAACCCGGACAGGGGGCGCGGGACAGCCCCAGCATTTT. This codes for CASRPSTRTGGAGQPQHF.

This clonotype was observed once. The V gene is TRBV11-1, the J gene TRBJ2-5; a possible D gene is TRBD1 (5 bases). Trimming shortened V by 10 bases and J by 1 base, and 16 bases separated the two germline ends. This CDR3 has 14 residues. Germline CDR1 and CDR2: SGHAT and FQDESV (reference sequence). CDR3 nucleotides: TGTGCCACATGGGGAAACAGGCCCCAAGAGACCCAGTACTTC. Translating gives CATWGNRPQETQYF.

The chain employs TRBV5-4 and TRBJ2-3, with TRBD2 matching 9 bases. V shed 5 bases and J 0 bases; nucleotides not matched to a gene: 4. This CDR3 is 15 amino acids long. Germline CDR1 SGHNT, CDR2 YYREEE (reference sequence). The CDR3 sequence is CASRRAGGSTDTQYF. DNA for the CDR3: TGTGCCAGCAGGAGAGCGGGAGGTAGCACAGATACGCAGTATTTT.

Comment on this clonotype: A much bigger clone sits one base away, suggesting this may be a read error. J is TRBJ2-5 and V is TRBV14; the match to TRBD1 covers 8 bases. The V gene end was trimmed by 6 bases and the J gene end by 3 bases; junction bases not matched to a gene: 9. CDR3 size: 15 residues. Germline assignment: CDR1 SGHDN and CDR2 FVKESK. CDR3: CASSRQGSREETQYF. CDR3 coding DNA: TGTGCCAGCAGTAGACAGGGGAGTAGAGAAGAGACCCAGTACTTC. The entire variable domain, with the rest obtained from reference TRBV14 and TRBJ2-5, is as follows: EAGVTQFPSHSVIEKGQTVTLRCDPISGHDNLYWYRRVMGKEIKFLLHFVKESKQDESGMPNNRFLAERTGGTYSTLKVQPAELEDSGVYFCASSRQGSREETQYFGPGTRLLVL.

In this sample, this clonotype turned up many times. The rearrangement links TRBV6-5 to TRBJ2-3, with TRBD2 matching 8 bases. This CDR3 spans 18 amino acids. V trimming: 6 bases; J trimming: 0 bases; junction bases outside the gene matches: 14. Germline CDR1 is MNHEY and CDR2 is SVGAGI. CDR3 coding DNA: TGTGCCAGCAGACGATGGGGGGGTAGCGGGACTAGCACAGATACGCAGTATTTT. Translated, it gives CASRRWGGSGTSTDTQYF.

The genes are TRBV7-9 and TRBJ1-2; possible D gene TRBD1, 5 bases. Trimming took off 1 base at V and 8 bases at J, with 17 bases between the two ends. The CDR3 totals 15 residues. Germline assignment: CDR1 SEHNR and CDR2 FQNEAQ (reference sequence). This CDR3 is CASSLVAGNSQGYTF. CDR3 nucleotide sequence: TGTGCCAGCAGCTTAGTTGCAGGGAACTCTCAAGGCTACACCTTC. The full variable domain, its missing parts supplied by reference TRBV7-9 and TRBJ1-2, is DTGVSQNPRHKITKRGQNVTFRCDPISEHNRLYWYRQTLGQGPEFLTYFQNEAQLEKSRLLSDRFSAERPKGSFSTLEIQRTEQGDSAMYLCASSLVAGNSQGYTFGSGTRLTVV.

The CDR3 bases are TGCAGCACTCAACCACAGGGGAACACTGAAGCTTTCTTT. Protein product: CSTQPQGNTEAFF. The J gene is TRBJ1-1, the V gene TRBV29-1; weak D call: TRBD1 (6 bases). Between the trimmed V and J ends, which lost 8 bases and 1 base, there was a span of 14 bases. The germline gives CDR1 SQVTM, CDR2 ANQGSEA. The CDR3 consists of 13 residues.

There are many counts of this clonotype. The rearrangement links TRBV6-2 or TRBV6-3 to TRBJ2-5; D is ambiguous. Germline V CDR1 and CDR2: MNHEY, SVGEGT. The V end was cut by 6 bases, the J end by 2 bases, with 10 bases between. This CDR3 has 13 amino acids. For the CDR3, the DNA is TGTGCCAGCAGAACGGACGGTCAAGAGACCCAGTACTTC. Protein product: CASRTDGQETQYF.

This clonotype is a singleton in its sample. V and J are TRBV10-3 and TRBJ1-5; no reliable D call. This CDR3 contains 13 residues. Germline assignment: CDR1 ENHRY and CDR2 SYGVKD. V dropped 6 bases and J dropped 5 bases, with 11 bases sitting between them. The CDR3 nucleotides read TGTGCCATCAGCGCGAGACCTGATCAGCCCCAGCATTTT. Translated, it gives CAISARPDQPQHF.

In this sample, this clonotype turned up a few times. This chain connects TRBV24-1 to TRBJ2-2; 14 bases align to TRBD2. The CDR3 is 15 amino acids. V trimming: 5 bases; J trimming: 8 bases; junction bases outside the gene matches: 3. Germline loops: CDR1 KGHDR, CDR2 SFDVKD. In DNA form, the CDR3 reads TGTGCCACCAGTGGGACTAGCGGGAGGATAGGGGAGCTGTTTTTT. This translates into CATSGTSGRIGELFF.

This clonotype was seen more than once but under ten times. The J gene is TRBJ2-3, the V gene TRBV11-2; 7 bases map to TRBD1. The CDR3 is made up of 15 amino acids. The germline V gene encodes CDR1 SGHAT and CDR2 FQNNGV. V lost 3 bases and J lost 2; bases outside the gene matches: 5. The DNA of the CDR3 is TGTGCCAGCAGCTTGGGGGACAGATACACAGATACGCAGTATTTT. This encodes CASSLGDRYTDTQYF. Based on the CDR3 plus reference TRBV11-2 and TRBJ2-3, the full variable domain is EAGVAQSPRYKIIEKRQSVAFWCNPISGHATLYWYQQILGQGPKLLIQFQNNGVVDDSQLPKDRFSAERLKGVDSTLKIQPAKLEDSAVYLCASSLGDRYTDTQYFGPGTRLTVL.

Concerning this clonotype: A read error may be the cause here, since a much bigger clone is one base away. The rearrangement joins TRBV6-1 to TRBJ1-5, with D possibly being TRBD1 (5 bases). This CDR3 spans 14 amino acids. Germline V CDR1 and CDR2: MNHNS, SASEGT. Trimming took 7 bases from V and 2 from J, leaving 12 bases between them. The CDR3 nucleotides are TGTGCCAGCAATGACTCACAGGGCAATCAGCCCCAGCATTTT. This sequence encodes CASNDSQGNQPQHF.

In this sample, this clonotype turned up a few times. Mismatch with germline at one junction end may stem from a read error. This rearrangement joins TRBV14 to TRBJ2-7, with no clear D. CDR3 length equals 11 residues. Germline CDR1 and CDR2: SGHDN and FVKESK. CDR3 DNA sequence: TGTGCCAGCAGCCATTCCTACAAGCAGTACTTC. It specifies CASSHSYKQYF.

The chain recombines TRBV5-1 with TRBJ2-1; possibly TRBD1 for D (6 bases). V lost 1 base and J 7 bases, leaving 12 bases between the germline ends. The CDR3 has 14 residues. Germline V gene sequence: CDR1 SGHRS, CDR2 YFSETQ. CDR3 in amino acids: CASSLLGGLNEQFF. The DNA of the CDR3 is TGCGCCAGCAGCTTGTTAGGGGGTCTGAATGAGCAGTTCTTC.

As regards this clonotype: Since no conserved phenylalanine or tryptophan closes the CDR3, a read error is the likely cause. The V call is TRBV12-3 or TRBV12-4, the J call TRBJ2-7; the match to TRBD1 covers 9 bases. There are 13 residues in the CDR3. The J segment lost 4 bases and the V segment lost 6 bases, leaving 4 bases of the junction unmatched. CDR3 amino acids: CASSPQGAYEQYL. CDR3 DNA: TGTGCCAGCAGCCCACAGGGGGCGTACGAGCAGTACTTG.

This clonotype came up many times. The chain combines TRBV6-1 with TRBJ2-2; D is ambiguous. V dropped 5 bases and J dropped 0 bases, with 4 bases sitting between them. The CDR3 loop spans 13 amino acids. Germline V gives CDR1 MNHNS, CDR2 SASEGT. The CDR3 loop is CASSTPNTGELFF. CDR3 sequence (DNA): TGTGCCAGCAGTACCCCGAACACCGGGGAGCTGTTTTTT.

This clonotype was seen just once. This could be a read error, since a much larger clone is one nucleotide away. The chain uses TRBV12-3 or TRBV12-4 and TRBJ1-5; D call uncertain. There are 13 residues in the CDR3. The V end was cut by 5 bases, the J end by 4 bases, with 9 bases between. The CDR3: CASSMGRNQPQHF. DNA of the CDR3: TGTGCCAGCAGTATGGGCAGGAATCAGCCCCAGCATTTT.

This clonotype has only a few counts. This may be a read error, as it is one base from a much larger clone. The V and J genes are TRBV12-3 or TRBV12-4 and TRBJ1-3; D is perhaps TRBD1 (6 bases). Trimming pared 3 bases from V and 2 bases from J, leaving 11 bases between. The CDR3 has 15 residues. CDR3 nucleotide sequence: TGTGCCAGCAGTTTGGGGACAAGGGCTGGAAACACCATATATTTT. Translated, it gives CASSLGTRAGNTIYF.

This sequence joins TRBV6-1 and TRBJ1-5; TRBD1 agrees at 11 bases. The V gene end was trimmed by 6 bases and the J gene end by 7 bases; junction bases not matched to a gene: 5. The CDR3 sequence is 14 residues long. Germline CDR1 MNHNS, CDR2 SASEGT. The CDR3 DNA reads as TGTGCCAGCAGGGGACAGGGGGTAAGGCAGCCCCAGCATTTT. Protein sequence: CASRGQGVRQPQHF.

This clonotype was detected many times. This chain uses TRBV11-1 with TRBJ2-7; 11 bases agree with TRBD1. Germline CDR1 SGHAT, CDR2 FQDESV (reference sequence). The ends lost 5 bases at V and 7 bases at J; junction bases unmatched: 4. This CDR3 has 13 residues. The CDR3 region is CASSAGTGGEQYF. CDR3 nucleotides: TGTGCCAGCAGCGCCGGGACAGGGGGGGAGCAGTACTTC.

Comment on this clonotype: A much larger clone lies a single base off, so this may be a read error. The chain couples TRBV29-1 to TRBJ1-1, with D unresolved. CDR3 length equals 11 residues. V dropped 6 bases and J dropped 0 bases, with 5 bases sitting between them. CDR1 is SQVTM and CDR2 is ANQGSEA in the germline V gene. The CDR3 reads CSVSMNTEAFF. CDR3 coding DNA: TGCAGCGTGTCGATGAACACTGAAGCTTTCTTT.

A single count supports this clonotype. A much larger clone is a single base away; this may be a read error. This chain connects TRBV29-1 to TRBJ2-7; perhaps TRBD2 as D (5 bases). The V end lost 5 bases, the J end lost 6 bases, and 14 bases lay between the germline ends. This CDR3 region has 12 residues. CDR1 is SQVTM, CDR2 ANQGSEA, per germline. CDR3 residues: CSVREGAVEQYF. The CDR3 DNA sequence: TGCAGCGTTCGAGAGGGCGCTGTCGAGCAGTACTTC.

This clonotype was seen only a few times. A read error may account for a junction end that differs from germline. The chain joins TRBV5-1 to TRBJ2-1; TRBD1 matches at 9 bases. The CDR3 totals 15 residues. Per the germline V gene, CDR1 is SGHRS and CDR2 is YFSETQ. The CDR3 bases are TGCGCCAGCAGGTTGGGACAGGGTGCCTACAATGAGCAGTTCTTC. It yields the protein CASRLGQGAYNEQFF.

With respect to this clonotype: The conserved final phenylalanine or tryptophan is absent from the CDR3, which likely points to a read error. The chain combines TRBV6-2 or TRBV6-3 with TRBJ2-1; maybe TRBD1 (5 bases). Per germline, CDR1 MNHEY and CDR2 SVGEGT. This CDR3 is built from 13 residues. V was pared by 4 bases and J by 7 bases, with 11 bases between. Here the CDR3 DNA reads TGTGCCAGCAGTTCAGTTTCAGGGAATGAGCAGTTCCTC. It codes for CASSSVSGNEQFL.

In the case of this clonotype: One base away lies a much larger clone, so this may be a sequencing read error. The rearrangement joins TRBV7-8 to TRBJ2-5; TRBD2 aligns across 7 bases. The V gene's germline CDR1 is SGHVS and CDR2 FQNEAQ. The CDR3 length is 16 residues. J gave up 5 bases and V 3 bases, and 12 bases lay outside the gene matches. In DNA, the CDR3 is TGTGCCAGCAGCTTCCTAGTGGGAGGGCCGAGGGAGACCCAGTACTTC. Translated: CASSFLVGGPRETQYF.

With respect to this clonotype: This could be a read error, since a much larger clone is one nucleotide away. The chain couples TRBV6-5 to TRBJ1-2; a weak D match, TRBD1 (5 bases). This CDR3 is built from 15 residues. The germline CDR1 and CDR2 sequences are MNHEY and SVGAGI. The CDR3 protein is CVSSYLAGSNYGYTF. Here the CDR3 DNA reads TGTGTCAGCAGTTACCTGGCAGGGTCTAACTATGGCTACACCTTC.

This clonotype has a handful of counts. The chain combines TRBV5-6 with TRBJ2-3; D gene uncertain. The germline V gene encodes CDR1 SGHDT and CDR2 YYEEEE. V gave up 0 bases and J gave up 4 bases, with 12 bases separating them. The CDR3 is 15 amino acids. CDR3 DNA: TGTGCCAGCAGCTTGGGGGCACGATCGGCAGATACGCAGTATTTT. It codes for CASSLGARSADTQYF.